This TCR beta chain is from a study of control samples from healthy donors and cancer patients (dated by TCRdb to 2020 to 2022). Libraries were constructed by the immunoSEQ multiplex PCR assay. The clones in this table, taken by TCRdb from immuneACCESS, are in-frame only. Not every clone is retained; where verified, under half of the shortfall comes from an unresolved V gene, and the cause of the rest is unknown. Counted in this sample were about 140,000 clones; about nine tenths of them appeared once. The top ten clones comprise approximately 10% of the sample. Trimming takes 4 bases off V and 4 bases off J; junction bases not matched to a gene: 24. The CDR3 spans 22 residues, from the cysteine through the phenylalanine. Only the CDR3 DNA stays, 66 bases, in frame from base 1. Taken from the germline V gene, the CDR1 and CDR2 loops are SGHTA and FQGTGA. About this clone itself: What this receptor recognizes is not known. It has no much larger one-base neighbor in the sample; base qualities were not kept.

This TCR came from a man in his thirties or forties in good health. The chain is made from TRBV7-3 and TRBJ2-1; the central 11 bases match TRBD2. Sample: blood. The CDR3 amino acid sequence is: CASSYKGRVGTSGDEVYNEQFF. The nucleotides are TGTGCCAGCAGCTATAAAGGGCGCGTGGGGACTAGCGGAGACGAGGTATACAATGAGCAGTTCTTC.